Detailed here is one T cell receptor beta chain. This clonotype was counted at least ten times. Its recognized antigen is unknown. Base qualities are not at hand, and no much larger clone is one base apart. The sample comes from a study of neurological immune-mediated disorders (dated by TCRdb to about 2019). With regard to the full study: Of the 35 or so multiple sclerosis patients, roughly 30 had relapsing-remitting MS and 3 had secondary progressive MS. Peripheral blood TCR-beta repertoires from patients with HTLV-I-associated myelopathy (HAM/TSP), patients with multiple sclerosis, and healthy controls were compared in the study using UMI-based sequencing. Longitudinal samples, technical triplicates and paired sorted CD4+ and CD8+ T-cell subsets, alongside PBMC samples, were included among the roughly 97 TCR-beta libraries. Of the roughly 71 subjects in the cohort, some 15 were HAM/TSP patients, approximately 34 were multiple sclerosis patients, and 20 were healthy controls. Overall study results and their limits: In a phylogenetic analysis, the repertoires of 18 out of 34 MS patients fell into a single cluster of related CDR3 sequences, pointing to a possible signature at the repertoire level. No association of the MS cluster with clinical or MRI features was observed, and the need for larger cohorts was stated by the authors. Across subjects, expanded clones never shared an identical CDR3 amino acid sequence, which suggests that the TCR-beta repertoires in every group were private. The highest TCR clonal expansion was observed in HAM/TSP patients, whereas the lowest was observed in MS patients, even when compared with healthy controls.

cDNA was synthesized by template-switch 5'RACE using a primer with a 10-nucleotide random unique molecular identifier that tagged each TCR transcript. Every sequencing run yielded over 180 million TCR-beta sequences covering 15-18 subjects. The RNeasy kit was used to extract total RNA. Using the KAPA Real-time Library Amplification kit, TCR-beta VDJ regions were amplified with primers for the TCR constant region and the 5'RACE anchor. A first PCR added sample indexes and Illumina adaptors, after which a second PCR increased the library yield. After Ampure bead purification, the roughly 650 bp TCR product was size-selected on a 2% E-gel SizeSelection system. Library quality was checked on a Bioanalyzer, concentration was measured with Qubit, and libraries were quantified with the Kapa Library Quantification kit before pooling. Paired-end 2 x 150 bp sequencing of the libraries was performed on an Illumina HiSeq 2500. To increase sequence diversity, about 25-31% phiX was spiked into each library pool. As for the authors' bioinformatics: Quality-filtered reads were processed with the UMI-based MiGEC pipeline, and over 90% of raw TCR sequences were removed by the MiGEC pipeline during error correction. IMGT germline references were used for alignment of VDJ genes, and clonotypes were defined by a unique CDR3 amino acid sequence together with V-J genes. Clonal expansion, Shannon diversity and CDR3 relatedness were evaluated with VDJtools (CalcPairwiseDistances, ClusterSamples), while phylogenetic trees were built in CLCbio workbench. Using coefficient-of-variation modelling across technical triplicates, the study counted a clone as expanded if it had at least 8 unique UMIs. TCRdb applied fastp at Q25 and MiXCR to the public reads, then kept only in-frame beta chains. Each entry merges the rows of one CDR3 protein and shows their most common DNA and genes. TCRdb, rather than the study authors, made the V and J calls. This sample is represented by approximately 51,000 distinct CDR3 sequences; approximately 3.5% of them were singletons. The ten biggest clones cover approximately 6.3% of the sample.

For the unsorted PBMC libraries, 2 million PBMCs were stored in RNAlater at -80 degrees C until RNA extraction and were used to generate the libraries. Multiple sclerosis patients were enrolled in a US clinical protocol evaluating disease progression by magnetic resonance imaging. PBMCs were separated from peripheral blood using Ficoll-Hypaque density gradient centrifugation and then cryopreserved in liquid nitrogen. What was sequenced was PBMCs. The receptor comes from a man between 35 and 55 years old with multiple sclerosis.

The CDR3 protein: CASSYAPTVDQETQYF. The DNA is TGTGCCAGCAGTTACGCGCCGACAGTCGACCAAGAGACCCAGTACTTC. The chain uses TRBV6-5 and TRBJ2-5; the D gene is possibly TRBD1, with 5 bases matching. CDR1 and CDR2, looked up from the germline V gene, are MNHEY and SVGAGI. The CDR3 contains 16 residues, cysteine and phenylalanine counted. The CDR3 DNA has 48 bases and is translated from base 1. The V end loses 2 bases and the J end loses 0 bases, and a stretch of 13 bases separates them.